This TCR beta chain derives from a study of T cell therapy after organ transplantation. Study at large: About 20% of the ten patients were classed as nonresponders. CMV-specific T cells, median 1.92 x 10^8, were given as 2 to 6 intravenous infusions. Notes on the study in general: Concurrent antirejection and antiviral drugs remain unassessed confounders.

A note on this clone: No antigen is known for it.

Produced via immunoSEQ multiplex PCR; TCRdb's table is partial and in-frame only. This table has approximately 15,000 clones, roughly 87% appearing once. Trimming pared 5 bases from V and 5 bases from J, leaving 16 bases between. Germline CDR1 is SNHLY and CDR2 is FYNNEI. The CDR3 totals 15 residues. The time point is: 20-29 weeks after completion of therapy. The V gene is TRBV2, the J gene TRBJ1-5; tentative D call: TRBD1 (6 bases). The sample here was CD8+ T cells from blood, taken after autologous CMV-specific T cell therapy. This clonotype was sampled from a human patient who had received a solid organ transplant and had CMV disease. Some T cells may have originated in the graft donor. The CDR3 region has the DNA TGTGCCAGCAGTTACCTACAGGGAAGGGATCAGCCCCAGCATTTT. Translation gives CASSYLQGRDQPQHF.